This is a list of T cell receptor beta chains from one sample in a study of response to subunit inactivated influenza vaccine. Via MiXCR, TCRdb re-called the RT-PCR reads, giving one row per CDR3 protein. The sample lists roughly 790,000 distinct CDR3 sequences, over 20% occurring once. The sample consisted of PBMCs from blood, taken more than 4 days after vaccination. These receptors all stem from a man in his fifties or sixties who received an inactivated influenza vaccine. The CDR3 runs from the conserved cysteine through the conserved F or W. D genes are given only for firm matches. The size of a clone is reported for some rows only, either as once, few or many, or as a class for expanded clones.

TRBJ2-7 NA few TRBV4-2 CASSLEVGGQYEQYF TGTGCCAGCAGCCTCGAGGTTGGGGGCCAATACGAGCAGTACTTC
TRBJ2-5 NA few TRBV6-5 CASSYSTGETQYF TGTGCCAGCAGTTACTCCACCGGAGAGACCCAGTACTTC
TRBJ2-1 TRBD2 NA TRBV12-3/TRBV12-4 CASSPPSGHYNEQFF TGTGCCAGCAGTCCCCCTAGCGGGCACTACAATGAGCAGTTCTTC
TRBJ2-2 NA NA TRBV20-1 CSASSLLFNTGELFF TGCAGTGCTAGTTCGTTGCTCTTCAACACCGGGGAGCTGTTTTTT
TRBJ2-2 TRBD2 NA TRBV5-1 CTSSRLAGDANTGELFF TGCACCAGCAGTCGACTAGCGGGCGACGCGAACACCGGGGAGCTGTTTTTT
TRBJ2-2 NA few TRBV6-2/TRBV6-3 CASSYNGAGELFF TGTGCCAGCAGTTACAACGGGGCCGGGGAGCTGTTTTTT
TRBJ2-6 NA few TRBV10-2 CASSESRLRAVGSGANVLTF TGCGCCAGCAGTGAGTCGAGACTCCGGGCCGTGGGCTCTGGGGCCAACGTCCTGACTTTC
TRBJ2-1 TRBD2 many TRBV29-1 CSVGSGREAAEQFF TGCAGCGTTGGAAGTGGGCGGGAGGCGGCTGAGCAGTTCTTC
TRBJ2-5 NA many TRBV12-3/TRBV12-4 CASSSGWVSKGETQYF TGTGCCAGCAGTTCGGGCTGGGTCTCTAAAGGGGAGACCCAGTACTTC
TRBJ2-7 NA NA TRBV6-1 CASSEDGSSYEQYF TGTGCCAGCAGTGAAGACGGTTCGTCCTACGAGCAGTACTTC
TRBJ1-2 TRBD1 few TRBV6-5 CASSYLTGSDGYTF TGTGCCAGCAGTTATCTGACAGGGTCTGATGGCTACACCTTC
TRBJ2-5 TRBD2 NA TRBV20-1 CSARGRGLAGFQETQYF TGCAGTGCTAGAGGCCGTGGGCTAGCGGGATTCCAAGAGACCCAGTACTTC
TRBJ2-7 NA NA TRBV7-2 CASSRGWGAAPYEQYF TGTGCCAGCAGCCGAGGATGGGGTGCAGCCCCCTACGAGCAGTACTTC
TRBJ2-1 NA NA TRBV10-2 CASRDNEQFF TGCGCCAGCAGGGACAATGAGCAGTTCTTC
TRBJ1-1 NA NA TRBV5-1 CASSSLTGDTEAFF TGCGCCAGCAGCTCCCTTACGGGGGACACTGAAGCTTTCTTT
TRBJ2-7 TRBD1 once TRBV10-2 CAIRQGSEQYF TGCGCCATCCGACAGGGGAGCGAGCAGTACTTC
TRBJ1-1 NA few TRBV12-3/TRBV12-4 CASRASTETEAFF TGTGCCAGCAGAGCATCGACGGAGACTGAAGCTTTCTTT